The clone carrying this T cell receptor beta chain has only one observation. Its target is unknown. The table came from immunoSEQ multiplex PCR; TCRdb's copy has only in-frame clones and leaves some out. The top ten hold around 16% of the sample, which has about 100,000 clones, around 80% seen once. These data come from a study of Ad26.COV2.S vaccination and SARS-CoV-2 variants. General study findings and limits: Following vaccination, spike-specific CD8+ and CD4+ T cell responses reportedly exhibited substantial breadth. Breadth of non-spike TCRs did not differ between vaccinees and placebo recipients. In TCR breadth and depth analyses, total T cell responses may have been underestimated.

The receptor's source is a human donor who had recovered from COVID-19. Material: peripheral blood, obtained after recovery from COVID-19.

Here the CDR3 DNA reads TGTGCCACCAGCAGAGCCTTGAAGAACACTGAAGCTTTCTTT. This encodes CATSRALKNTEAFF. V usage is TRBV15 and J usage is TRBJ1-1; D not resolved. V shed 1 base and J shed 1 base, with 7 bases lying between them. This CDR3 comprises 14 residues. CDR1 LNHNV and CDR2 YYDKDF come from the germline V gene (reference sequence). Based on the CDR3 plus reference TRBV15 and TRBJ1-1, the full variable domain is DAMVIQNPRYQVTQFGKPVTLSCSQTLNHNVMYWYQQKSSQAPKLLFHYYDKDFNNEADTPDNFQSRRPNTSFCFLDIRSPGLGDTAMYLCATSRALKNTEAFFGQGTRLTVV.